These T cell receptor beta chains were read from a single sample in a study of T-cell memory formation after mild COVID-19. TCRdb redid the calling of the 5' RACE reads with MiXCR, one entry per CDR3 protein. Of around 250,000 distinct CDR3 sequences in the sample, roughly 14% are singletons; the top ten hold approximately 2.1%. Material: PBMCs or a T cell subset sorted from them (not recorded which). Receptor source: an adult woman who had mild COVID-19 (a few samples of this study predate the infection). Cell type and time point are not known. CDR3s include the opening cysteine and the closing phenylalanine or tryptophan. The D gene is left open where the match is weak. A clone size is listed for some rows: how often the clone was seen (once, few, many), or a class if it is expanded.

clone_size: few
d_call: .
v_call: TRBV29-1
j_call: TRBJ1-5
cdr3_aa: CSVGSLEGTSSNQPQHF
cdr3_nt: TGCAGCGTTGGTTCGTTGGAGGGGACTTCGAGCAATCAGCCCCAGCATTTT

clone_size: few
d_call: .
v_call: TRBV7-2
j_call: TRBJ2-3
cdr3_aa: CASSSRGAGVATDTQYF
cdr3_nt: TGTGCCAGCAGCTCCCGGGGGGCGGGAGTAGCCACAGATACGCAGTATTTT

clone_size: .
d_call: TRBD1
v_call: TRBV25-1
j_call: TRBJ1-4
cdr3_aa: CASSATGGVEKLFF
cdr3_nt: TGTGCCAGCAGTGCTACAGGGGGCGTAGAAAAACTGTTTTTT

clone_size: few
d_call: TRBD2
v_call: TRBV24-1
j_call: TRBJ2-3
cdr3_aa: CATSDWTSFYDTQYF
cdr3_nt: TGTGCCACCAGTGATTGGACTAGTTTTTATGATACGCAGTATTTT

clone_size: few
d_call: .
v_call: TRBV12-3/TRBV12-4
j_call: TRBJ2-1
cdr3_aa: CASSLSFVNEQFF
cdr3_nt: TGTGCCAGCAGTTTAAGTTTCGTGAATGAGCAGTTCTTC

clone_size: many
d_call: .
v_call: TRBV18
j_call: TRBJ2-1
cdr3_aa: CASSPQDKEQFF
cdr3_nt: TGTGCCAGCTCACCCCAGGATAAGGAGCAGTTCTTC

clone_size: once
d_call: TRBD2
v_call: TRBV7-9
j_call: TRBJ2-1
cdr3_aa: CASSLGRGGSSNDEQFF
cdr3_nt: TGTGCCAGCAGCTTAGGGCGTGGCGGGAGCTCCAACGATGAGCAGTTCTTC

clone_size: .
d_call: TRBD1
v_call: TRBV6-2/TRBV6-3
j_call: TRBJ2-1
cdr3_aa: CASNPRQGSSYNEQFF
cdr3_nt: TGTGCCAGCAACCCACGACAGGGGAGCTCCTACAATGAGCAGTTCTTC

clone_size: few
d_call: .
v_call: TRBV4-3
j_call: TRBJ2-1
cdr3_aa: CASSQDRWDYNEQFF
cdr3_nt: TGCGCCAGCAGCCAAGACAGATGGGACTACAATGAGCAGTTCTTC

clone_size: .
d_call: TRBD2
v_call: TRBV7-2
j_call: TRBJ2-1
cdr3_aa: CASSPTRLAGNEQFF
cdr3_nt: TGTGCCAGCAGCCCGACCAGACTAGCGGGTAATGAGCAGTTCTTC

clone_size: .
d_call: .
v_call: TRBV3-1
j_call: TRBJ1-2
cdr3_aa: CASSQDWDSYGYTF
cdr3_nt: TGTGCCAGCAGCCAAGATTGGGACTCGTATGGCTACACCTTC

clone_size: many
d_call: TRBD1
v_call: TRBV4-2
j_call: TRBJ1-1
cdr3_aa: CASSQAQTGGNTEAFF
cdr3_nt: TGTGCCAGCAGCCAAGCCCAGACAGGGGGGAACACTGAAGCTTTCTTT

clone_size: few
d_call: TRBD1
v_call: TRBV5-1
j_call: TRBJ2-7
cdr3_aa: CASSLYSVRTGGYEQYF
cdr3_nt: TGCGCCAGCAGCTTGTATTCCGTTCGGACAGGGGGCTACGAGCAGTACTTC

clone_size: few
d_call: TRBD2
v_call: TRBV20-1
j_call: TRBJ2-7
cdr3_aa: CSASQAGTRGSYEQYF
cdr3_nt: TGCAGTGCTAGCCAAGCCGGGACTAGGGGCTCCTACGAGCAGTACTTC

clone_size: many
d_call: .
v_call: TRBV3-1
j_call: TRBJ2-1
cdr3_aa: CASSQGGGEQFF
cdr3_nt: TGTGCCAGCAGCCAAGGGGGAGGTGAGCAGTTCTTC

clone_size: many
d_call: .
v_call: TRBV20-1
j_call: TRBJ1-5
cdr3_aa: CSARDALGGLGQPQHF
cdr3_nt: TGCAGTGCTAGAGATGCCCTTGGGGGTCTGGGACAGCCCCAGCATTTT

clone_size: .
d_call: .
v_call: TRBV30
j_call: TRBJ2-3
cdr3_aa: CAWSSGIGSGIDTQYF
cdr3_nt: TGTGCCTGGAGTTCGGGTATAGGGTCGGGTATAGATACGCAGTATTTT

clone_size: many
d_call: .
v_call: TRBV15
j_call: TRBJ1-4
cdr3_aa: CATSRDPGTAAMGELFF
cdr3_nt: TGTGCCACCAGCAGAGATCCCGGGACGGCGGCTATGGGAGAACTGTTTTTT

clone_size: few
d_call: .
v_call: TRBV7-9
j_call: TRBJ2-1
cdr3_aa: CASSLGRAYF
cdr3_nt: TGTGCCAGCAGCTTAGGCCGGGCGTACTTC

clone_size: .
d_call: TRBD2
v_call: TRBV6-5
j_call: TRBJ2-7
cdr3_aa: CASSSVPSGRFSSYEQYF
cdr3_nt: TGTGCCAGCAGTTCGGTCCCTAGCGGGAGGTTCAGCTCCTACGAGCAGTACTTC

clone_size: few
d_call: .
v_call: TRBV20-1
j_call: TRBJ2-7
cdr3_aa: CSARGGGGVDEQYF
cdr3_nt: TGCAGTGCTAGAGGAGGAGGGGGGGTCGACGAGCAGTACTTC

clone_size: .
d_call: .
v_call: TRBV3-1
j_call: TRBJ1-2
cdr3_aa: CASSQEARGYTF
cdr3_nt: TGTGCCAGCAGCCAAGAAGCCCGAGGCTACACCTTC

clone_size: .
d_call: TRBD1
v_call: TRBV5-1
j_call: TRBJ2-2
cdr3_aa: CASSRQGAGELFF
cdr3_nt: TGCGCCAGCAGCCGACAGGGTGCCGGGGAGCTGTTTTTT

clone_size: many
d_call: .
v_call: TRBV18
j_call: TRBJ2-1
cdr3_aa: CASSPLRNNEQFF
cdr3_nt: TGTGCCAGCTCACCACTGAGGAACAATGAGCAGTTCTTC

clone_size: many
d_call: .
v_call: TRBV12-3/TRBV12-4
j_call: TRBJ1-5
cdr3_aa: CASSTTDSNQPQHF
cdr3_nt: TGTGCCAGCAGTACGACAGATAGCAATCAGCCCCAGCATTTT

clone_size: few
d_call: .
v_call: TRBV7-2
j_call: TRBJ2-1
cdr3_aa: CASSAQRYNEQFF
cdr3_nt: TGTGCCAGCAGTGCTCAGAGATACAATGAGCAGTTCTTC

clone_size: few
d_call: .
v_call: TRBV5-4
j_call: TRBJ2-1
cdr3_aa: CASSLANRGGGNNEQFF
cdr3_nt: TGTGCCAGCAGCTTGGCCAACAGGGGAGGGGGGAACAATGAGCAGTTCTTC

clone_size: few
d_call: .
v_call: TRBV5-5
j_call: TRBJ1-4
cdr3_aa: CASSRELSNEKLFF
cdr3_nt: TGTGCCAGCAGCCGGGAGCTCTCTAATGAAAAACTGTTTTTT

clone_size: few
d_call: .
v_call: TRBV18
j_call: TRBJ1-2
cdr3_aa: CASSPAPGRSYGYTF
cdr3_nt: TGTGCCAGCTCACCCGCGCCAGGGAGAAGCTATGGCTACACCTTC

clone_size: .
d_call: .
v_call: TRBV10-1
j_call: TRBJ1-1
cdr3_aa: CASSDRSWGELAEAFF
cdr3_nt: TGCGCCAGCAGTGATAGGTCCTGGGGGGAATTGGCTGAAGCTTTCTTT

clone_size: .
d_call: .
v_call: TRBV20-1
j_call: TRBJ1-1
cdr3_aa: CSARSSPTAGADAFF
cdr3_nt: TGCAGTGCTAGAAGCTCTCCTACGGCTGGGGCTGATGCTTTCTTT

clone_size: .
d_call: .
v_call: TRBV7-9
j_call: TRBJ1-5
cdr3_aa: CASSHWGSVNSNQPQHF
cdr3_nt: TGTGCCAGCAGCCACTGGGGCAGCGTTAATAGCAATCAGCCCCAGCATTTT

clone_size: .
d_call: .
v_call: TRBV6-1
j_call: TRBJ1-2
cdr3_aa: CASSEGQRYGYTF
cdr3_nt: TGTGCCAGCAGTGAAGGACAGCGCTATGGCTACACCTTC

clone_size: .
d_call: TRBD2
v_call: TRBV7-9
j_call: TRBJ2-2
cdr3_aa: CASTYSGSNTGELFF
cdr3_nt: TGTGCCAGCACCTATAGCGGGTCGAACACCGGGGAGCTGTTTTTT

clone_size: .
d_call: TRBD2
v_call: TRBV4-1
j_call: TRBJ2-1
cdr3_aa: CASSRITGGFGTDEQFF
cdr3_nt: TGCGCCAGCAGCCGAATTACGGGGGGGTTTGGGACGGATGAGCAGTTCTTC

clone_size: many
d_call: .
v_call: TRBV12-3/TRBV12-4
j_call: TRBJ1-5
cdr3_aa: CASRGSNQPQHF
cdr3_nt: TGTGCCAGCAGGGGTAGCAATCAGCCCCAGCATTTT

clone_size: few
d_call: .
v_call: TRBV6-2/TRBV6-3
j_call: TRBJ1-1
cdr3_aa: CASTNPVSQAFF
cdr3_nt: TGTGCCAGCACCAACCCGGTCAGCCAAGCTTTCTTT

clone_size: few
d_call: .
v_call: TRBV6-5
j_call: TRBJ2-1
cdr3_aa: CASRGKDRPPRNEQFF
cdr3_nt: TGTGCCAGCAGGGGCAAGGACCGTCCGCCCCGAAATGAGCAGTTCTTC

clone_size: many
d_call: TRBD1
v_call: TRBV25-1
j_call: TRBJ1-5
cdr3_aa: CASSENRGGQPQHF
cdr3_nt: TGTGCCAGCAGTGAAAACAGGGGGGGCCAGCCCCAGCATTTT

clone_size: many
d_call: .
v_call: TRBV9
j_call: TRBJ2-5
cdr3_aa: CASSVGSRAETQYF
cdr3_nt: TGTGCCAGCAGCGTAGGGTCTCGGGCTGAGACCCAGTACTTC

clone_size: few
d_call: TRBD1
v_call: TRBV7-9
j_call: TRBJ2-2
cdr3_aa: CASSSTPGQGADTGELFF
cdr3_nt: TGTGCCAGCAGTTCTACCCCGGGACAGGGGGCGGACACCGGGGAGCTGTTTTTT

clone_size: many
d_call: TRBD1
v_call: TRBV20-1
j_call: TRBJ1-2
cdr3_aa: CSAGGQGAGGYTF
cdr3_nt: TGCAGTGCGGGGGGACAGGGGGCCGGTGGCTACACCTTC